The 23 T cell receptor beta chains given below trace back to one sample, sequenced in a study of blood T cell repertoires in COVID-19 (dated by TCRdb to 2019 to 2021). Libraries were constructed by the immunoSEQ multiplex PCR assay. TCRdb mirrors the immuneACCESS table, restricted to in-frame sequences. Some clones are absent from its copies; in checked studies, under half trace to an unresolved V gene, and the reason for the others is unknown. Within this sample are tens of thousands of clones, with around 83% of them counted one time only. The leading ten clones occupy about 4% of the sample. The sequenced sample consisted of peripheral blood. Receptors were obtained from a woman aged 80 or over with acute or convalescent COVID-19.

This sequence joins TRBV2 and TRBJ2-5, with TRBD2 matching over 8 bases. V trimming: 4 bases; J trimming: 3 bases; junction bases outside the gene matches: 4. Germline values: CDR1 SNHLY, CDR2 FYNNEI. This CDR3 comprises 14 residues. CDR3 sequence reads: CASSGREGEETQYF. DNA of the CDR3: TGTGCCAGCAGTGGTCGGGAGGGCGAAGAGACCCAGTACTTC.

The chain combines TRBV7-9 with TRBJ1-2; 8 bases line up with TRBD1. After removal of 1 base from V and 8 bases from J, the junction contained 9 bases not matched to a gene. From germline, CDR1 is SEHNR and CDR2 FQNEAQ (reference sequence). The CDR3 totals 15 residues. Here the CDR3 DNA reads TGTGCCAGCAGCTTAGGGGGACAGGTCGAATGGGGCTACACCTTC. This translates into CASSLGGQVEWGYTF.

The V call is TRBV2, the J call TRBJ2-5, with D hard to call. CDR3 length: 15 amino acids. In germline, CDR1 is SNHLY, CDR2 FYNNEI. Trimming pared 2 bases from V and 4 bases from J, leaving 14 bases between. CDR3 amino acids: CASSESSLGPETQYF. The CDR3 DNA follows: TGTGCCAGCAGTGAATCCTCCCTGGGCCCAGAGACCCAGTACTTC.

The chain employs TRBV6-1 and TRBJ1-1; weak D call: TRBD1 (6 bases). V was clipped by 3 bases and J by 1 base, with 15 bases between them. Germline V lookup: CDR1 MNHNS, CDR2 SASEGT. The CDR3 has 16 amino acids. DNA for the CDR3: TGTGCCAGCAGTGAGTTTACAGGGCCAGGGAACACTGAAGCTTTCTTT. It codes for CASSEFTGPGNTEAFF.

This clone appeared a single time. V gene TRBV11-2 combines with J gene TRBJ2-3; D gene ambiguous. The V gene lost 0 bases and the J gene lost 2 bases, with 9 bases spanning the gap. Germline CDR1 SGHAT, CDR2 FQNNGV. This CDR3 is 15 amino acids long. The CDR3 reads CASSLEGPPTDTQYF. The CDR3 DNA follows: TGTGCCAGCAGCTTAGAGGGCCCCCCCACAGATACGCAGTATTTT.

This chain links TRBV7-2 with TRBJ2-3; possible D gene TRBD1, 6 bases. CDR3 length: 14 residues. Looked up from germline, CDR1 is SGHTA and CDR2 is FQGNSA. Trimming left V 6 bases short and J 2 bases short, with 12 bases between. This chain's CDR3 is CASSPQGFTDTQYF. The CDR3 bases are TGTGCCAGCAGTCCACAGGGTTTCACAGATACGCAGTATTTT.

V is TRBV18 and J is TRBJ2-5; 10 bases line up with TRBD2. CDR1 and CDR2 from the germline V gene are KGHSH and LQKENI. V lost 3 bases and J lost 4; bases outside the gene matches: 8. The CDR3 covers 16 residues. The CDR3 loop reads CASSPALAGEGETQYF. CDR3 sequence (DNA): TGTGCCAGCTCACCTGCCCTAGCGGGAGAAGGAGAGACCCAGTACTTC.

The rearrangement joins TRBV3-1 (or the pseudogene TRBV3-2) to TRBJ2-7, with 10 bases fitting TRBD1. The CDR3 totals 16 residues. CDR1 is LGHDT, CDR2 YNNKEL, per germline (reference sequence). V was clipped by 3 bases and J by 3 bases; unmatched bases: 8. The CDR3 sequence: CASSHGGGTGVYEQYF. CDR3 in DNA: TGTGCCAGCAGCCATGGAGGGGGGACAGGGGTCTACGAGCAGTACTTC.

This clone was seen more than once but under ten times. The chain joins TRBV7-7 to TRBJ2-2; tentative D call: TRBD2 (6 bases). Germline CDR1 reads SSHAT; CDR2 reads FNYEAQ (reference sequence). CDR3 length equals 14 residues. V was trimmed by 1 base and J by 6 bases, leaving 9 bases between them. The CDR3 coding sequence is TGTGCCAGCAGCTTAGGCGGAGGGTCCGGGGAGCTGTTTTTT. Its protein is CASSLGGGSGELFF.

The chain couples TRBV7-2 to TRBJ1-3; 8 positions agree with TRBD1. V was clipped by 1 base and J by 4 bases; unmatched bases: 0. The CDR3 runs 14 residues. CDR1 and CDR2 from the germline V gene are SGHTA and FQGNSA. CDR3 amino acids: CASSLGTGGNTIYF. The CDR3 DNA reads as TGTGCCAGCAGCTTAGGGACAGGGGGAAACACCATATATTTT.

The genes are TRBV14 and TRBJ2-3, with D perhaps TRBD2 (6 bases). Germline CDR1 SGHDN, CDR2 FVKESK. Trimming stripped 4 bases from V and 0 bases from J, with 14 bases between. The CDR3 is made up of 16 amino acids. Written as DNA, the CDR3 is TGTGCCAGCAGCCGGGGGGTGGCAGTTAGCACAGATACGCAGTATTTT. It translates to CASSRGVAVSTDTQYF.

The genes are TRBV3-1 (or the pseudogene TRBV3-2) and TRBJ2-5; 7 bases agree with TRBD2. Germline trimming cut 1 base from V and 4 bases from J; bases unmatched to any gene: 6. This CDR3 region has 15 residues. Germline V gives CDR1 LGHDT, CDR2 YNNKEL (reference sequence). The CDR3 reads CASSQVAAGAETQYF. DNA for the CDR3: TGTGCCAGCAGCCAAGTAGCGGCGGGAGCAGAGACCCAGTACTTC.

This chain uses TRBV2 with TRBJ1-5; possibly TRBD1 for D (5 bases). The CDR3 length is 13 residues. Germline values: CDR1 SNHLY, CDR2 FYNNEI. V was cut by 4 bases and J by 6 bases, with 10 bases left in between. The CDR3 region is CASSGVGGQPQHF. CDR3 in DNA: TGTGCCAGCAGTGGCGTGGGGGGTCAGCCCCAGCATTTT.

V and J are TRBV5-1 and TRBJ2-1; TRBD2 agrees at 13 bases. CDR1 is SGHRS and CDR2 is YFSETQ in the germline V gene. The junction had 3 bases not matched to a gene; V was cut back by 2 bases and J by 4 bases. This CDR3 spans 16 amino acids. The CDR3 loop reads CASSFTSGRAYNEQFF. For the CDR3, the DNA is TGCGCCAGCAGCTTCACTAGCGGGAGGGCATACAATGAGCAGTTCTTC.

The chain links TRBV3-1 (or the pseudogene TRBV3-2) to TRBJ1-5, with a possible D match to TRBD1 (6 bases). Per the germline V gene, CDR1 is LGHDT and CDR2 is YNNKEL (reference sequence). This CDR3 has 18 amino acids. Deletions cut 0 bases from V and 2 bases from J, with 17 bases between. The CDR3 protein is CASSQDQRTEQCNQPQHF. DNA of the CDR3: TGTGCCAGCAGCCAAGATCAACGGACAGAACAGTGCAATCAGCCCCAGCATTTT.

The chain carries TRBV2 and TRBJ2-7; possible D gene TRBD2, 6 bases. The V and J ends lost 8 bases and 2 bases respectively, with 16 bases between them. The CDR3 runs 14 residues. CDR1 and CDR2 from the germline V gene are SNHLY and FYNNEI. DNA for the CDR3: TGTGCCAGCCTGCCCCTAGCGACTACCTACGAGCAGTACTTC. This encodes CASLPLATTYEQYF.

The chain has TRBV5-5 and TRBJ1-5, with TRBD1 matching 8 bases. Per germline, CDR1 SGHKS and CDR2 YYEKEE (reference sequence). V lost 4 bases to trimming and J lost 0 bases; unmatched junction nucleotides: 6. The CDR3 is 16 residues long. The CDR3 sequence: CASSLQGGDSNQPQHF. Written as DNA, the CDR3 is TGTGCCAGCAGCCTACAGGGGGGGGATAGCAATCAGCCCCAGCATTTT.

The table lists this clone with a few counts. This chain joins TRBV28 and TRBJ1-2; maybe TRBD1 (6 bases). The germline V gene has CDR1 MDHEN and CDR2 SYDVKM. The CDR3 is 17 amino acids. Trimming pared 2 bases from V and 7 bases from J, leaving 23 bases between. The CDR3 spells CASSLGGATGGSGGYTF. CDR3 DNA: TGTGCCAGCAGTTTAGGGGGGGCGACAGGAGGGAGCGGTGGCTACACCTTC.

The V gene is TRBV5-1, the J gene TRBJ2-7, with 10 bases that match TRBD2. The CDR3 runs 16 residues. V shed 1 base and J 0 bases; nucleotides not matched to a gene: 4. Per germline, CDR1 SGHRS and CDR2 YFSETQ. The CDR3 is CASSLSASGSSYEQYF. The CDR3 DNA reads as TGCGCCAGCAGCTTGTCGGCTAGCGGGAGCTCCTACGAGCAGTACTTC.

The CDR3 protein is CASSPLTGNYGYTF. The CDR3 bases are TGTGCCAGCAGCCCTCTTACAGGGAACTATGGCTACACCTTC. This rearrangement joins TRBV3-1 (or the pseudogene TRBV3-2) to TRBJ1-2; a possible D gene is TRBD1 (6 bases). V gave up 4 bases and J gave up 2 bases, with 11 bases separating them. The CDR3 runs to 14 residues. Germline V gives CDR1 LGHDT, CDR2 YNNKEL (reference sequence).

This clone was detected only once. This chain links TRBV20-1 with TRBJ1-1, with 7 bases identical to TRBD1. Germline CDR1 is DFQATT and CDR2 is SNEGSKA (reference sequence). The CDR3 runs to 10 residues. Written as DNA, the CDR3 is TGCAGCCAGGGGGACACTGAAGCTTTCTTT. Protein: CSQGDTEAFF.

This sequence joins TRBV18 and TRBJ1-4; no reliable D call. This CDR3 has 15 residues. Trimming left V 3 bases short and J 4 bases short, with 12 bases between. Germline V gives CDR1 KGHSH, CDR2 LQKENI. CDR3 in amino acids: CASSPNYGDNEKLFF. The CDR3 DNA is TGTGCCAGCTCACCGAATTACGGGGATAATGAAAAACTGTTTTTT. Complete variable domain (other parts from reference TRBV18 and TRBJ1-4): NAGVMQNPRHLVRRRGQEARLRCSPMKGHSHVYWYRQLPEEGLKFMVYLQKENIIDESGMPKERFSAEFPKEGPSILRIQQVVRGDSAAYFCASSPNYGDNEKLFFGSGTQLSVL.

The J gene is TRBJ2-7, the V gene TRBV5-4; D is possibly TRBD1 (5 bases). The CDR3 length is 12 residues. V was cut by 10 bases and J by 3 bases, with 14 bases left in between. In germline, CDR1 is SGHNT, CDR2 YYREEE (reference sequence). The CDR3 nucleotides read TGTGCCTTGGGGCCCCAAGGCTACGAGCAGTACTTC. It yields the protein CALGPQGYEQYF.